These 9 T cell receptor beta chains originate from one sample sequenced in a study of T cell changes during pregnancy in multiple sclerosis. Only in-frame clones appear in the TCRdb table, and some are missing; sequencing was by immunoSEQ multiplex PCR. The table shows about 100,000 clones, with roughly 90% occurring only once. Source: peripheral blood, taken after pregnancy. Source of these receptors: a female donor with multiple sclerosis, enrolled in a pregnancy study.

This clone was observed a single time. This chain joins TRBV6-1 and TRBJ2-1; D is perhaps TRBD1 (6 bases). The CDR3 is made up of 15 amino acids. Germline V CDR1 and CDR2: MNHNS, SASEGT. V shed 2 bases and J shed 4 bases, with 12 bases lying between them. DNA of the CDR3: TGTGCCAGCAGTGAACAGGGGAAACATTACAATGAGCAGTTCTTC. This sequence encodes CASSEQGKHYNEQFF.

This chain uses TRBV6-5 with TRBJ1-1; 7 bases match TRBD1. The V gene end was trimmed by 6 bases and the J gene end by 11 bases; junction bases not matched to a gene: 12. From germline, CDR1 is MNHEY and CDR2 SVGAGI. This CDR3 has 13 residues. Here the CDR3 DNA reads TGTGCCAGCAGCCAAAAGGGGGCAATCTCGGCTTTCTTT. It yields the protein CASSQKGAISAFF.

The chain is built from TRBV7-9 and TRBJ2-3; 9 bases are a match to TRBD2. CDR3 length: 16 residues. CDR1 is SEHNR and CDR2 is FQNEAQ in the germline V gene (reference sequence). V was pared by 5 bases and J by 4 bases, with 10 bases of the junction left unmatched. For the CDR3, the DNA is TGTGCCAGCAGCCCCCATGGAGCGGGAGGTTCAGATACGCAGTATTTT. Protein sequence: CASSPHGAGGSDTQYF. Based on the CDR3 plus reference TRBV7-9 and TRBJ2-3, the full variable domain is DTGVSQNPRHKITKRGQNVTFRCDPISEHNRLYWYRQTLGQGPEFLTYFQNEAQLEKSRLLSDRFSAERPKGSFSTLEIQRTEQGDSAMYLCASSPHGAGGSDTQYFGPGTRLTVL.

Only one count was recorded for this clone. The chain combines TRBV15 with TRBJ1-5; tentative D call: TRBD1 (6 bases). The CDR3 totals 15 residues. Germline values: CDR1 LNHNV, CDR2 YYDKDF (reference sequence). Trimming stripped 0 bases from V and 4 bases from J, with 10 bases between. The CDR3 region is CATSREQGNNQPQHF. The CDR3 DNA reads TGTGCCACCAGCAGAGAACAGGGAAATAATCAGCCCCAGCATTTT.

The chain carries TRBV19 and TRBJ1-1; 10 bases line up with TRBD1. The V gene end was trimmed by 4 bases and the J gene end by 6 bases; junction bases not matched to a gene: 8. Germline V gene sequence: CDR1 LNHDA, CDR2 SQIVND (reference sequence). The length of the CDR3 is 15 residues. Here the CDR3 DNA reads TGTGCCAGTAGTAAAAGGGACAGGGGATACCCTGAAGCTTTCTTT. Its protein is CASSKRDRGYPEAFF.

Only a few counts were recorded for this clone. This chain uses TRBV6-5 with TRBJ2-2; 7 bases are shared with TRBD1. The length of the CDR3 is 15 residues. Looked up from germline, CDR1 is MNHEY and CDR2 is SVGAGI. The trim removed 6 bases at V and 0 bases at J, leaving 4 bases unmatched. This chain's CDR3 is CASSQGTANTGELFF. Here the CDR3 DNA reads TGTGCCAGCAGCCAAGGGACAGCGAACACCGGGGAGCTGTTTTTT.

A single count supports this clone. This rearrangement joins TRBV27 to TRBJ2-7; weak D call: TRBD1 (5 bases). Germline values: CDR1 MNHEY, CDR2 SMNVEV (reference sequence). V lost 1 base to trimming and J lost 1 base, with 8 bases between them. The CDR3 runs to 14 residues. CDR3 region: CASSLLAGSYEQYF. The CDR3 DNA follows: TGTGCCAGCAGTTTATTGGCAGGGTCCTACGAGCAGTACTTC.

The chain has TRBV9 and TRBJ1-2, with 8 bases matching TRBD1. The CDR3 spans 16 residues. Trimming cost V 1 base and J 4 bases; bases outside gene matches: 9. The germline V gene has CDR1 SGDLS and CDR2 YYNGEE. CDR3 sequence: CASSVTPTGGLYGYTF. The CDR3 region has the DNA TGTGCCAGCAGCGTAACCCCTACAGGGGGGCTCTATGGCTACACCTTC.

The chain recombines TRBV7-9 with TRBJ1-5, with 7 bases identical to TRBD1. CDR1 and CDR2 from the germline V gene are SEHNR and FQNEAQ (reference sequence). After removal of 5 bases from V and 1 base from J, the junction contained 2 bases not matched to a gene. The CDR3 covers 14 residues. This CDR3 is CASSPQGSNQPQHF. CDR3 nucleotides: TGTGCCAGCAGCCCACAGGGGAGCAATCAGCCCCAGCATTTT.